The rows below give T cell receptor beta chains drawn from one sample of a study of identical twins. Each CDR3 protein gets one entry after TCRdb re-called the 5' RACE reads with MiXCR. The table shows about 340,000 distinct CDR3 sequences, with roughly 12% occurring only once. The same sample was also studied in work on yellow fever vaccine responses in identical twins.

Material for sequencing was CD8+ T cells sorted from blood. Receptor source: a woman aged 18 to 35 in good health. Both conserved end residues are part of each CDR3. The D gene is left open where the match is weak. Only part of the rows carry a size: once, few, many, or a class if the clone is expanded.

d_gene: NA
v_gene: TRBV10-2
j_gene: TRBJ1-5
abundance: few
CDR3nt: TGCGCCAGCAGTGAGTCGAGCCCGGGGAATCAGCCCCAGCATTTT
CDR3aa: CASSESSPGNQPQHF

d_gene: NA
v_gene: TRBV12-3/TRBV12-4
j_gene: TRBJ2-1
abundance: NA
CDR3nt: TGTGCCAGCACCTCTCCTCTTGGTCTCACCAACAATGAGCAGTTCTTC
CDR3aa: CASTSPLGLTNNEQFF

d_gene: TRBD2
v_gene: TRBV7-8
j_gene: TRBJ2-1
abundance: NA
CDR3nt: TGTGCCAGCAGCTGGACCGGGACTAGCGGCTACAATGAGCAGTTCTTC
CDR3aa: CASSWTGTSGYNEQFF

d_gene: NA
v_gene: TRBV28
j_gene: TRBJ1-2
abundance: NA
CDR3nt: TGTGCCAGCAGTTTAGCTATTATAGATGGCTACACCTTC
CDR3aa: CASSLAIIDGYTF

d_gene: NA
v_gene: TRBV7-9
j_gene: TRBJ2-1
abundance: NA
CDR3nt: TGTGCCAGCAGCTTACCAGGGCTATGGTACAATGAGCAGTTCTTC
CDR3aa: CASSLPGLWYNEQFF

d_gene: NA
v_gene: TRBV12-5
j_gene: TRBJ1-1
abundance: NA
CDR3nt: TGTGCTAGTGGTTTGGCCCTTTCGACAGCGAACACTGAAGCTTTCTTT
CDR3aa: CASGLALSTANTEAFF

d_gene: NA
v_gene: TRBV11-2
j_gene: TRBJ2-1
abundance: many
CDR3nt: TGTGCCAGCAGCTTAGCTGTTCCCTACAATGAGCAGTTCTTC
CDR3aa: CASSLAVPYNEQFF

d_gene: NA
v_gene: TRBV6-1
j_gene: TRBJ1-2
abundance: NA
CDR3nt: TGTGCCAGCGGGGAGTCACCGACGTGGGATGGCTACACCTTC
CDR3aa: CASGESPTWDGYTF

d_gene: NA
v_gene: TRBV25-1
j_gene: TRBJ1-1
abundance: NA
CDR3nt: TGTGCCAGCAGTGTTGGGGCTACTGAAGCTTTCTTT
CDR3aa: CASSVGATEAFF

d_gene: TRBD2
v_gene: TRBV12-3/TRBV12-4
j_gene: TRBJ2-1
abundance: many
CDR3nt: TGTGCCAGCAGCCCCCCTGGACTAGCGGGCTACAATGAGCAGTTCTTC
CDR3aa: CASSPPGLAGYNEQFF

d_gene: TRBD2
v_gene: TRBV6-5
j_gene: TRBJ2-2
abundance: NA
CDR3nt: TGTGCCAGCAGTTACTCAGCGGGGGGGCCAACCGGGGAGCTGTTTTTT
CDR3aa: CASSYSAGGPTGELFF

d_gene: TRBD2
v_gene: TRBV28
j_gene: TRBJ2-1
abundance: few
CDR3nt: TGTGCCAGCAGTTCCCCGGGAGGGGATTCGTGGAATGAGCAGTTCTTC
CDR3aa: CASSSPGGDSWNEQFF

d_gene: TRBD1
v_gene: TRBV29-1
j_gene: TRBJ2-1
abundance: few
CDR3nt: TGCAGCGTTGCCCCCGTGGGACAGGGATCCTTTTTTTCCTACAATGAGCAGTTCTTC
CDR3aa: CSVAPVGQGSFFSYNEQFF

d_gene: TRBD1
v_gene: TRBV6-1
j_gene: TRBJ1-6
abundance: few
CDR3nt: TGTGCCAGCAGACCGGACAGGGTTACTTCACCCCTCCACTTT
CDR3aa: CASRPDRVTSPLHF

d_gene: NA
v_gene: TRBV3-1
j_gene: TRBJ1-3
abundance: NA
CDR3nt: TGTGCCAGCAGCCCGGACCGTCGCTCTGGAAACACCATATATTTT
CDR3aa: CASSPDRRSGNTIYF

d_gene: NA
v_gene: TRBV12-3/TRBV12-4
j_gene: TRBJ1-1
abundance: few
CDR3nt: TGTGCCAGCAGCCTAAATCACGGGAACACTGAAGCTTTCTTT
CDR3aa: CASSLNHGNTEAFF

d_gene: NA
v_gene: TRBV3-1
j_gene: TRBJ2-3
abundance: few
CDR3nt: TGTGCCAGCAGCCAAGAGCCAAGGGATACGCAGTATTTT
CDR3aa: CASSQEPRDTQYF

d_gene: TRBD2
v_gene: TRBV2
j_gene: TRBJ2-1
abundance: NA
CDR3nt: TGTGCCAGGACGTCCGGGAGGGCTTACAATGAGCAGTTCTTC
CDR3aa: CARTSGRAYNEQFF

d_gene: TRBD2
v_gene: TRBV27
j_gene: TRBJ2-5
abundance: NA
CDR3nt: TGTGCCAGCAGTTCCTGGACTAGCGGTATATACCAAGAGACCCAGTACTTC
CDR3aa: CASSSWTSGIYQETQYF

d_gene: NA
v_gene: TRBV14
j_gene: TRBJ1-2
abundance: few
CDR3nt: TGTGCCAGCAGCCAAGATCCCTTTTTGGGTGCTCACTATGGCTACACCTTC
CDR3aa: CASSQDPFLGAHYGYTF

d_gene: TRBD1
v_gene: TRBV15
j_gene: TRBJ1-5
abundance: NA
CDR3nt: TGTGCCACCAGCCCCGACAGGGGAGACCTGTGGGGCAATCAGCCCCAGCATTTT
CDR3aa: CATSPDRGDLWGNQPQHF

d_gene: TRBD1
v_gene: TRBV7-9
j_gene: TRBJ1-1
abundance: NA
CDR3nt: TGTGCCAGCAGTCGCGGACCCGGGACAGGGAACACTGAAGCTTTCTTT
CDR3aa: CASSRGPGTGNTEAFF

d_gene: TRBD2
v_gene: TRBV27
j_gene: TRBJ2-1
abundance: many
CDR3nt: TGTGCCAGCAAAAGCGGGGGGTCCTACAATGAGCAGTTCTTC
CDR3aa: CASKSGGSYNEQFF

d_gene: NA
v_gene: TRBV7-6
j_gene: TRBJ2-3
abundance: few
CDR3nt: TGTGCCAGCAGCTTAGCCGCGGGAGATACGCAGTATTTT
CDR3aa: CASSLAAGDTQYF

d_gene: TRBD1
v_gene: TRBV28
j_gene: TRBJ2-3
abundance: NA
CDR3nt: TGTGCCAGCATCCGGGCGGACAGGACGCTCACAGATACGCAGTATTTT
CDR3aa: CASIRADRTLTDTQYF

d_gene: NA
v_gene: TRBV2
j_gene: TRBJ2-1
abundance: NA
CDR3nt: TGTGCCAGCAGTGTCGGTGCTAGTGTTCTCAATGAGCAGTTCTTC
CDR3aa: CASSVGASVLNEQFF

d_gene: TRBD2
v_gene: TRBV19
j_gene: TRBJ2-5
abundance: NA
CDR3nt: TGTGCCAGTAGCCCCGCCGGGAGCGGGGGAGAGACCCAGTACTTC
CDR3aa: CASSPAGSGGETQYF

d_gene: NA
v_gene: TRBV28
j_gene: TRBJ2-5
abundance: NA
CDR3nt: TGTGCCAGCAGTCCCCTTTGGGAGCAGGGTCAAGAGACCCAGTACTTC
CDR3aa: CASSPLWEQGQETQYF

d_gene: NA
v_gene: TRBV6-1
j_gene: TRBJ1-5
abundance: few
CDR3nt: TGTGCCAGCAGTGAAGTGGGATATCAGCCCCAGCATTTT
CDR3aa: CASSEVGYQPQHF

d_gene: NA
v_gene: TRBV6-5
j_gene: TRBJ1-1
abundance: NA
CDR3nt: TGTGCCAGCAGCCCCACCCGCACTGAAGCTTTCTTT
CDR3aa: CASSPTRTEAFF

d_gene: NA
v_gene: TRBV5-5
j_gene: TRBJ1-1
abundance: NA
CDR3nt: TGTGCCAGCAGCTTGCTAGGGGATGACACTGAAGCTTTCTTT
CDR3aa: CASSLLGDDTEAFF

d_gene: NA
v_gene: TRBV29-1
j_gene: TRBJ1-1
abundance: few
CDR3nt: TGCAGCGTTGAAGGGACAGTGCTGAACACTGAAGCTTTCTTT
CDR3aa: CSVEGTVLNTEAFF

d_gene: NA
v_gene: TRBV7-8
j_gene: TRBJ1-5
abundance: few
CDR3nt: TGTGCCAGCAGCTTACAGGGGTCGGCGGGGCCCCAGCATTTT
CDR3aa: CASSLQGSAGPQHF

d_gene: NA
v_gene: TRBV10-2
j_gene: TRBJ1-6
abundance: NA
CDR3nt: TGCGCCAGCAGTGACAGGGGTGGAAATTCACCCCTCCACTTT
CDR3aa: CASSDRGGNSPLHF

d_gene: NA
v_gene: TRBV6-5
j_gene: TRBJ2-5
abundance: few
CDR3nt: TGTGCCTCTAGGAGCGGCTGGGAAACCCAGTACTTC
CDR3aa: CASRSGWETQYF

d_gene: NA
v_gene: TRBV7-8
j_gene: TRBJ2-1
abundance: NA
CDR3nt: TGTGCCAGCAGCTTCTGGACAGTCGGTCATGAGCAGTTCTTC
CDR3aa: CASSFWTVGHEQFF

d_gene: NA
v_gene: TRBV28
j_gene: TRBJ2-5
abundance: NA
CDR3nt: TGTGCCAGCAGCCCAACGGCGGGCAGTTTGGAGACCCAGTACTTC
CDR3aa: CASSPTAGSLETQYF

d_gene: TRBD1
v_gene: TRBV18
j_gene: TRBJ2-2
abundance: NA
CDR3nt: TGTGCCAGCTCACCGAGGGACAGGGGGTCGAACACCGGGGAGCTGTTTTTT
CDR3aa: CASSPRDRGSNTGELFF

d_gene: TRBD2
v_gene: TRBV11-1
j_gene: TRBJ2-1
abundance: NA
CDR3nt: TGTGCCAGCAGCTTACCGAGACTAGCGACCACTTACAATGAGCAGTTCTTC
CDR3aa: CASSLPRLATTYNEQFF

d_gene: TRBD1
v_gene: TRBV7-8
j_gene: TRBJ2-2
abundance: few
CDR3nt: TGTGCCAGCACCACCCCCGGGACAGCGAACACCGGGGAGCTGTTTTTT
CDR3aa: CASTTPGTANTGELFF